The 24 T cell receptor beta chains given below trace back to one sample, sequenced in a study of human CD8 memory T cell subsets. A UMI-labeled 5' RACE approach was the method that produced the TCR beta libraries. TCRdb reanalyzed the 5' RACE reads, giving one entry per CDR3 protein sequence and no DNA. Recorded here are more than 6,000 distinct CDR3 sequences; the top ten clones represent less than 25%. The source material was CD8+ stem-like memory T cells (TSCM and TCM) sorted from PBMCs. Subset of the sample: stem-like memory CD8 T cells (TSTEM), CCR7+ PD-1- TIGIT-. Receptor source: a human donor in good health.

This chain uses TRBV7-7 with TRBJ2-2. This CDR3 region has 12 residues. Germline CDR1 is SSHAT and CDR2 is FNYEAQ (reference sequence). CDR3 region: CASRIGTGELFF.

This sequence joins TRBV5-1 and TRBJ2-7; there is no DNA to check the TCRdb D call of TRBD1. Germline V gene sequence: CDR1 SGHRS, CDR2 YFSETQ. CDR3 length equals 13 residues. CDR3: CASRSTGGNEQYF.

The rearrangement uses TRBV10-3 and TRBJ2-7; TCRdb selects TRBD2, and the lack of DNA leaves this call unchecked. The germline V gene has CDR1 ENHRY and CDR2 SYGVKD. The CDR3 has 15 residues. The CDR3: CAISGTSGGDYEQYF.

This clonotype is identified as medium-sized from frequency. The chain combines TRBV4-1 with TRBJ2-1; the D call of TRBD2 rests on TCRdb alone, since no DNA is present to check it. The CDR3 is 16 residues long. Germline loops: CDR1 MGHRA, CDR2 YSYEKL. The CDR3 reads CASSQMGTSGPNEQFF.

The rearrangement joins TRBV29-1 to TRBJ2-3; lacking DNA, the TRBD1 call made by TCRdb goes unchecked. The CDR3 has 11 residues. Germline V gene data show CDR1 as SQVTM and CDR2 as ANQGSEA. The CDR3 spells CSVEWGSMQYF.

The chain links TRBV7-7 to TRBJ2-5; TCRdb designates TRBD1, a call that cannot be tested without DNA. Germline V gene data show CDR1 as SSHAT and CDR2 as FNYEAQ (reference sequence). The CDR3 is 15 amino acids. The CDR3 sequence: CASSRWGSSKETQYF.

Its frequency marks this clonotype as medium-sized. The V gene is TRBV2, the J gene TRBJ1-6. The germline V gene has CDR1 SNHLY and CDR2 FYNNEI. The CDR3 runs to 12 residues. CDR3 region: CASGVFNSPLHF. Full variable domain (rest looked up from reference TRBV2 and TRBJ1-6): EPEVTQTPSHQVTQMGQEVILRCVPISNHLYFYWYRQILGQKVEFLVSFYNNEISEKSEIFDDQFSVERPDGSNFTLKIRSTKLEDSAMYFCASGVFNSPLHFGNGTRLTVT.

This chain links TRBV20-1 with TRBJ2-5; TCRdb proposes TRBD1, but this gene call is untestable without DNA. Germline lookup yields CDR1 DFQATT and CDR2 SNEGSKA (reference sequence). This CDR3 is built from 14 residues. The CDR3: CSARGTGEQETQYF.

The chain combines TRBV20-1 with TRBJ2-2; as DNA is missing, the TRBD1 call by TCRdb cannot be tested. Per the germline V gene, CDR1 is DFQATT and CDR2 is SNEGSKA (reference sequence). The CDR3 is made up of 14 amino acids. The CDR3 loop reads CSAREGRESGELFF.

The gene calls are TRBV25-1 and TRBJ1-5; the D call from TCRdb, TRBD1, cannot be confirmed without DNA. The CDR3 consists of 18 residues. Germline CDR1 MGHDK, CDR2 SYGVNS. The CDR3 sequence: CASSVHLTGALSNQPQHF.

The chain links TRBV28 to TRBJ1-1. CDR1 and CDR2 (germline): MDHEN, SYDVKM. This CDR3 has 13 residues. CDR3: CASSLSGGAEAFF.

The rearrangement uses TRBV13 and TRBJ2-1; the D call of TRBD2 rests on TCRdb alone, since no DNA is present to check it. In germline, CDR1 is PRHDT, CDR2 FYEKMQ (reference sequence). This CDR3 contains 16 residues. The chain's CDR3 is CASSLSVLGGYNEQFF.

The rearrangement joins TRBV11-2 to TRBJ2-1; TCRdb lists TRBD2, though no DNA is available to test this call. The CDR3 is 14 amino acids. Germline CDR1 is SGHAT and CDR2 is FQNNGV. This chain's CDR3 is CASSLARVRNEQFF.

The chain links TRBV12-3 or TRBV12-4 to TRBJ2-5; lacking DNA, the TRBD1 call made by TCRdb goes unchecked. The CDR3 is 16 residues long. The CDR3 spells CASSSTGTDSRGTQYF.

The chain uses TRBV20-1 and TRBJ2-7. The CDR3 totals 15 residues. In germline, CDR1 is DFQATT, CDR2 SNEGSKA (reference sequence). CDR3 sequence reads: CSAKVEDRSSYEQYF.

This rearrangement joins TRBV5-4 to TRBJ1-2. Germline-derived CDR1 and CDR2 are SGHNT and YYREEE (reference sequence). This CDR3 has 13 residues. CDR3 loop: CASSLGYSNGYTF.

CDR3 sequence: CASSPGRYYNEQFF. The V call is TRBV23-1, the J call TRBJ2-1; TCRdb reports TRBD1, a call that lacks DNA to check it against. TRBV23-1 qualifies as an ORF whose function is uncertain. This CDR3 contains 14 residues.

The J gene is TRBJ2-7, the V gene TRBV10-3; TCRdb names TRBD1, which stays unverified in the absence of DNA. The germline gives CDR1 ENHRY, CDR2 SYGVKD. This CDR3 spans 14 amino acids. CDR3 residues: CAISESQGSHEQYF.

V gene TRBV2 combines with J gene TRBJ2-7. Germline CDR1 and CDR2: SNHLY and FYNNEI. CDR3 length: 15 amino acids. CDR3 protein: CASSEEESDTYEQYF.

Measured by frequency, this clonotype is medium-sized (0.01 to 0.1%). The chain is built from TRBV25-1 and TRBJ2-5; the D gene TCRdb calls, TRBD1, cannot be checked with no DNA. The CDR3 runs to 14 residues. Germline V lookup: CDR1 MGHDK, CDR2 SYGVNS. This CDR3 is CASSGGQYQETQYF.

The chain has TRBV28 and TRBJ1-2. In germline, CDR1 is MDHEN, CDR2 SYDVKM. This CDR3 spans 12 amino acids. The CDR3 sequence is CASSLESYGYTF.

Measured by frequency, this clonotype is medium-sized (0.01 to 0.1%). This chain links TRBV20-1 with TRBJ2-1; TCRdb picks TRBD1, but there is no DNA to check that call. Germline CDR1 DFQATT, CDR2 SNEGSKA (reference sequence). The CDR3 extends over 14 amino acids. CDR3 region: CSARDRDRVNEQFF.

The CDR3 here is CASSDRPANNIYEQYF. J is TRBJ2-7 and V is TRBV10-1. The CDR3 totals 16 residues. Germline V CDR1 and CDR2: WNHNN, SYGVQD (reference sequence).

The chain has TRBV4-2 and TRBJ1-3; TCRdb indicates TRBD1, and absent DNA this call remains unverified. The length of the CDR3 is 15 residues. In germline, CDR1 is LGHNA, CDR2 YNFKEQ. This CDR3 reads CASSQDRGEGNTIYF.